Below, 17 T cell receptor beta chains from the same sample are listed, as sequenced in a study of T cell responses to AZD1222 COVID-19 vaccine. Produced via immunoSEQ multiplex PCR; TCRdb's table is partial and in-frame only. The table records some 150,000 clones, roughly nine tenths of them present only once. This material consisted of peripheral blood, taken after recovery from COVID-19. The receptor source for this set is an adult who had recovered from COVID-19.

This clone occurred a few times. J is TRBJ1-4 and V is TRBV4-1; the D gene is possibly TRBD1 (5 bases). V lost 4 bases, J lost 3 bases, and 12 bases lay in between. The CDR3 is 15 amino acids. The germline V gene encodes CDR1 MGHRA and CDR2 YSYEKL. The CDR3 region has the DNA TGCGCCAGCAGCCTCCTACAGGTCCCTAATGAAAAACTGTTTTTT. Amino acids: CASSLLQVPNEKLFF.

The CDR3: CASSVALAGGTDTQYF. CDR3 DNA: TGTGCCAGCAGCGTAGCTCTAGCGGGGGGGACAGATACGCAGTATTTT. This chain uses TRBV9 with TRBJ2-3; 12 bases map to TRBD2. The V gene's germline CDR1 is SGDLS and CDR2 YYNGEE. The CDR3 totals 16 residues. The ends lost 0 bases at V and 3 bases at J; junction bases unmatched: 2.

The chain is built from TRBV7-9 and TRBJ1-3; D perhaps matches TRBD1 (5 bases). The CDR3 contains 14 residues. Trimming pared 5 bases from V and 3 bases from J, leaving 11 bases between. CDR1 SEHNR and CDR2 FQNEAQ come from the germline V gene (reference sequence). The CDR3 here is CASSPPTGGNTIYF. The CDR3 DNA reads TGTGCCAGCAGCCCCCCCACAGGTGGAAACACCATATATTTT.

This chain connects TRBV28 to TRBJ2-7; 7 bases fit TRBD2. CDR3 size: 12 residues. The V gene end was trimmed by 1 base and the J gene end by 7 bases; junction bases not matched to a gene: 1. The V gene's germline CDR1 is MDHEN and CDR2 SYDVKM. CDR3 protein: CASSLLGGEQYF. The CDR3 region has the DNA TGTGCCAGCAGTTTATTGGGAGGGGAGCAGTACTTC.

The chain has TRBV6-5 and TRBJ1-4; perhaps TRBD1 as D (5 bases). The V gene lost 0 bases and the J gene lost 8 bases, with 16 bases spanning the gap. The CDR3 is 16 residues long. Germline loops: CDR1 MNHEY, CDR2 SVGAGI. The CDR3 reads CASSYSKGSWNEKLFF. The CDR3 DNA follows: TGTGCCAGCAGTTACTCGAAGGGGTCGTGGAACGAAAAACTGTTTTTT.

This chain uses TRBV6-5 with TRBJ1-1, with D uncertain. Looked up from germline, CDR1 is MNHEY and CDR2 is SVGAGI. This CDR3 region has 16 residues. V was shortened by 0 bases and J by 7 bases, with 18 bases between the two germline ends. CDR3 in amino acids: CASSYSLTRLEGEAFF. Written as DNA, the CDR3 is TGTGCCAGCAGTTACTCCCTAACGAGGTTGGAAGGTGAAGCTTTCTTT.

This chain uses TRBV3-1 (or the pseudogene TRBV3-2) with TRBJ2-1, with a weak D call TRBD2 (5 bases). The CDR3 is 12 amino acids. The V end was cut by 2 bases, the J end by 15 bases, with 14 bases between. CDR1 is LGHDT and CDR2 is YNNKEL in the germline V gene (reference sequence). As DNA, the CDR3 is TGTGCCAGCAGCCAATTCAATAGCGATTCGTTCTTC. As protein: CASSQFNSDSFF.

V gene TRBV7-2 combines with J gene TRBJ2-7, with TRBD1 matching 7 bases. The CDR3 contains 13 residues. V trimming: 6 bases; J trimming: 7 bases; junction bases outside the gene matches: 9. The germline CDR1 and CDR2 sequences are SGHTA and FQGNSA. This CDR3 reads CASSLEQGREQYF. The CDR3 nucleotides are TGTGCCAGCAGTCTTGAACAGGGGAGAGAGCAGTACTTC.

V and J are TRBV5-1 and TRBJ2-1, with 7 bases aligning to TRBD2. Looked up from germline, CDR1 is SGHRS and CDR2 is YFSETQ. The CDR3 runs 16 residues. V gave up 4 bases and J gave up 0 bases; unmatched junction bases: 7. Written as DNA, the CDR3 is TGCGCCAGCAGCACCTCACTAGCGAGCTCCTACAATGAGCAGTTCTTC. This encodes CASSTSLASSYNEQFF.

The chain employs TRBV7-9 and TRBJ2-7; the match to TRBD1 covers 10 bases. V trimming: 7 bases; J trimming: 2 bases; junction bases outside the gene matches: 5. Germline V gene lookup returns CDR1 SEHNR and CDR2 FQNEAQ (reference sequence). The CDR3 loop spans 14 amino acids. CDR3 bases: TGTGCCAGCACGCGACAGGGGGCCCCCTACGAGCAGTACTTC. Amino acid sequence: CASTRQGAPYEQYF.

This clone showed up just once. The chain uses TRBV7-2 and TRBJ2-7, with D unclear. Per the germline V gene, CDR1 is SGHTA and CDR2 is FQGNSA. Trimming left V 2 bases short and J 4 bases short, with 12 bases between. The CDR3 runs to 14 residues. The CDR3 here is CASSLSLGHYEQYF. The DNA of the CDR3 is TGTGCCAGCAGCTTATCCCTGGGCCATTACGAGCAGTACTTC.

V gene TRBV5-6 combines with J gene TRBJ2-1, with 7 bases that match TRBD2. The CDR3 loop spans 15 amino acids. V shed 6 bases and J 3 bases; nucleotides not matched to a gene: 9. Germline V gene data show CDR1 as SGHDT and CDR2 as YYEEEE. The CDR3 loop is CASMPRSGDYNEQFF. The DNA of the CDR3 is TGTGCCAGCATGCCGAGGAGCGGGGACTACAATGAGCAGTTCTTC.

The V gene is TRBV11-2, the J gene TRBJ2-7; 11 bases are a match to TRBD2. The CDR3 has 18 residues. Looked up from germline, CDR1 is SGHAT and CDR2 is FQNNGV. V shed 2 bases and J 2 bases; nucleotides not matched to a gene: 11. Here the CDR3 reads CASSLMLAGTSGTYEQYF. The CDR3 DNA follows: TGTGCCAGCAGCTTAATGTTGGCGGGGACTAGCGGTACCTACGAGCAGTACTTC.

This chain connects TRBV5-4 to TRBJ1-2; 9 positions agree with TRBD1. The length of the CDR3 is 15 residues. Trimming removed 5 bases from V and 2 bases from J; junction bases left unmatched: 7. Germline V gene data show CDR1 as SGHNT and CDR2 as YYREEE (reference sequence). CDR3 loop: CASSSPGTGNYGYTF. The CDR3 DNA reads TGTGCCAGCAGTTCACCCGGGACAGGGAACTATGGCTACACCTTC. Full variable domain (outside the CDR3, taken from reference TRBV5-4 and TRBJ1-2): ETGVTQSPTHLIKTRGQQVTLRCSSQSGHNTVSWYQQALGQGPQFIFQYYREEENGRGNFPPRFSGLQFPNYSSELNVNALELDDSALYLCASSSPGTGNYGYTFGSGTRLTVV.

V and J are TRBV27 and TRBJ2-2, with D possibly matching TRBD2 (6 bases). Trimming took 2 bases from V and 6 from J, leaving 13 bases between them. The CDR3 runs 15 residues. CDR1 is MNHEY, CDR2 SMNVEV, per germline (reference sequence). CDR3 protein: CASSLLARNPGELFF. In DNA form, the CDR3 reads TGTGCCAGCAGTTTACTAGCGCGCAATCCCGGGGAGCTGTTTTTT.

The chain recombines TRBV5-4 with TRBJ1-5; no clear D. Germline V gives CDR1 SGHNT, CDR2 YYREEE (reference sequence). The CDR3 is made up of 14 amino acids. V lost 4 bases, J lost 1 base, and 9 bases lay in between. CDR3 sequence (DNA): TGTGCCAGCAGCCACGGACCGAGCAATCAGCCCCAGCATTTT. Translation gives CASSHGPSNQPQHF.

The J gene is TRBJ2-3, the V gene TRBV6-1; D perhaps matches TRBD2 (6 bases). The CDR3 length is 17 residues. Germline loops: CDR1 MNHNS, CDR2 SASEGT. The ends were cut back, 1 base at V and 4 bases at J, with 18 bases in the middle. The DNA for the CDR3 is TGTGCCAGCAGTGAAGTGGGGTGGGGGGAGTGGGCAGATACGCAGTATTTT. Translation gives CASSEVGWGEWADTQYF.